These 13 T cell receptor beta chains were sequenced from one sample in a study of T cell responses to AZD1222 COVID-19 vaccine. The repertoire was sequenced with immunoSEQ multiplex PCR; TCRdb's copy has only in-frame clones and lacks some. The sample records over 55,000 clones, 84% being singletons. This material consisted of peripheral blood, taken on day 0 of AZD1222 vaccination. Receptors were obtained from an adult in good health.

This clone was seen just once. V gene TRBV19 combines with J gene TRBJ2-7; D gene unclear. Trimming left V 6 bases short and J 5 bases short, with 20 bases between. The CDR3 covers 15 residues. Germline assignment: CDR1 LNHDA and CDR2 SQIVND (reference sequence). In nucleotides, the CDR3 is TGTGCCAGTAGCCAACTCAGGTATAGAAGTGACGAGCAGTACTTC. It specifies CASSQLRYRSDEQYF.

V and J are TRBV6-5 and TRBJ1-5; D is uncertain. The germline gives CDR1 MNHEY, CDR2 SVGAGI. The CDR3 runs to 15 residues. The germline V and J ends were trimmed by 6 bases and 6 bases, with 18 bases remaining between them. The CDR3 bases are TGTGCCAGCAGAGATGCGGGCCCGGGGAGTCAGCCCCAGCATTTT. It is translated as CASRDAGPGSQPQHF.

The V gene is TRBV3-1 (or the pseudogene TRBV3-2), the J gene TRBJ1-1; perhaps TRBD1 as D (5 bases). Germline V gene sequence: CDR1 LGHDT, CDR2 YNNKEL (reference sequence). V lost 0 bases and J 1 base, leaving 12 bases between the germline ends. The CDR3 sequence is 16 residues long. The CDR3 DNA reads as TGTGCCAGCAGCCAAGAGCGGGGGGTTTGGAACACTGAAGCTTTCTTT. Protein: CASSQERGVWNTEAFF.

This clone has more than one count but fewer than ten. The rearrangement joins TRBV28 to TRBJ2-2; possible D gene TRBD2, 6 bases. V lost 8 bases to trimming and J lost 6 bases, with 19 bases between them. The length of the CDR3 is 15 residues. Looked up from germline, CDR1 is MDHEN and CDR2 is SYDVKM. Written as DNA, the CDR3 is TGTGCCAGCCACGGGAGCAGGGAGGTCTCCGGGGAGCTGTTTTTT. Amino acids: CASHGSREVSGELFF.

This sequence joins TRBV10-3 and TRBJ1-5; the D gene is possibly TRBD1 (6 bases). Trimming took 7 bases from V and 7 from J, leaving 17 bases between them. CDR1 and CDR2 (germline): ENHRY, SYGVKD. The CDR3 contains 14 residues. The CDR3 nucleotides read TGTGCCATCAACGACCGGGACAAGGGCCAGCCCCAGCATTTT. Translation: CAINDRDKGQPQHF.

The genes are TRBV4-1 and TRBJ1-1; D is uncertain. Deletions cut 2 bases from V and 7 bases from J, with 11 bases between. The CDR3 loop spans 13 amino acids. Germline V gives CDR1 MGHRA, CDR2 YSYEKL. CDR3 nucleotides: TGCGCCAGCAGCCAACGATTAACGGGTGAAGCTTTCTTT. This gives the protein CASSQRLTGEAFF.

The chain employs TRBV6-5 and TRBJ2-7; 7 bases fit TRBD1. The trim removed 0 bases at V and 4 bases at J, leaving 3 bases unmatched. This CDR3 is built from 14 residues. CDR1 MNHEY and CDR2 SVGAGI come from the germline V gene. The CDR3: CASSYSTGVYEQYF. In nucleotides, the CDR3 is TGTGCCAGCAGTTACTCTACAGGGGTGTACGAGCAGTACTTC.

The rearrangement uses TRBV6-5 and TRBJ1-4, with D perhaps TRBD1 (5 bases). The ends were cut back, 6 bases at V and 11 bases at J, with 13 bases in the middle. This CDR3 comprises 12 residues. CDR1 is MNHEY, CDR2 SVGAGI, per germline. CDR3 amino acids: CASSPVGDKLFF. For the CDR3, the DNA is TGTGCCAGCAGCCCCGTAGGGGATAAACTGTTTTTT.

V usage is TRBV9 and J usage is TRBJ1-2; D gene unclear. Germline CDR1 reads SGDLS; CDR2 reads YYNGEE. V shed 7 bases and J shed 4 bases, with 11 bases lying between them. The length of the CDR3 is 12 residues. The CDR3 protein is CASDDGGYGYTF. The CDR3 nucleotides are TGTGCCAGCGATGACGGAGGCTATGGCTACACCTTC.

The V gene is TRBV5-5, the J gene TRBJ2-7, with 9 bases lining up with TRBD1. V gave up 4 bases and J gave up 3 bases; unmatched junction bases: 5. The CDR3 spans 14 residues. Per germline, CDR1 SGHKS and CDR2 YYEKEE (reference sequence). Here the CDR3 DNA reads TGTGCCAGCAGCCCGGACAGGGGCGGCTACGAGCAGTACTTC. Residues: CASSPDRGGYEQYF. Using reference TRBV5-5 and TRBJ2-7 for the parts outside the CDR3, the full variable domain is DAGVTQSPTHLIKTRGQQVTLRCSPISGHKSVSWYQQVLGQGPQFIFQYYEKEERGRGNFPDRFSARQFPNYSSELNVNALLLGDSALYLCASSPDRGGYEQYFGPGTRLTVT.

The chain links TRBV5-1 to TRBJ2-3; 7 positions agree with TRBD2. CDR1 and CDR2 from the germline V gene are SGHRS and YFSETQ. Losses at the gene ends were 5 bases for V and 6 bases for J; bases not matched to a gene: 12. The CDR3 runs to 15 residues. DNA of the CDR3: TGCGCCAGCAGACCGGCCGGGACTACCTCGGATACGCAGTATTTT. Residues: CASRPAGTTSDTQYF.

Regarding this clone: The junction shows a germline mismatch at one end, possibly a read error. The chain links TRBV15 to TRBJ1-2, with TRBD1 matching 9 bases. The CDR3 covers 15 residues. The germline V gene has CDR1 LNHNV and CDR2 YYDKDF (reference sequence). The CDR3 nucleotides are TGTGCCACCAGCGCGGAACAGGGGGCAGGGTATGACTACACCTTC. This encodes CATSAEQGAGYDYTF.

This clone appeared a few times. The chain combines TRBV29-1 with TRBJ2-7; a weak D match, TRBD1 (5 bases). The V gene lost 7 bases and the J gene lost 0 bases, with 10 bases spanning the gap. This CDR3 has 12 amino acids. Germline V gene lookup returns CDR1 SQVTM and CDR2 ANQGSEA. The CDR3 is CSARQSSYEQYF. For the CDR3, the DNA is TGCAGCGCCCGACAGAGCTCCTACGAGCAGTACTTC.